This TCR beta chain was sequenced for a study of T-cell memory formation after mild COVID-19. A single record per CDR3 protein comes from TCRdb applying MiXCR to the 5' RACE reads. The sample consists of about 270,000 distinct CDR3 sequences, about 16% of them appearing once. Germline CDR1 reads SQVTM; CDR2 reads ANQGSEA. The CDR3 loop spans 12 amino acids. The V end lost 0 bases, the J end lost 6 bases, and 7 bases lay between the germline ends. This clonotype was obtained from a young man who had mild COVID-19 (a few samples of this study predate the infection). Cell type and time point are not known. The sample taken for sequencing was PBMCs or a T cell subset sorted from them (not recorded which). This chain uses TRBV29-1 with TRBJ2-3; no reliable D call. This CDR3 reads CSVEDLGDTQYF. CDR3 DNA sequence: TGCAGCGTTGAAGATCTCGGCGATACGCAGTATTTT.